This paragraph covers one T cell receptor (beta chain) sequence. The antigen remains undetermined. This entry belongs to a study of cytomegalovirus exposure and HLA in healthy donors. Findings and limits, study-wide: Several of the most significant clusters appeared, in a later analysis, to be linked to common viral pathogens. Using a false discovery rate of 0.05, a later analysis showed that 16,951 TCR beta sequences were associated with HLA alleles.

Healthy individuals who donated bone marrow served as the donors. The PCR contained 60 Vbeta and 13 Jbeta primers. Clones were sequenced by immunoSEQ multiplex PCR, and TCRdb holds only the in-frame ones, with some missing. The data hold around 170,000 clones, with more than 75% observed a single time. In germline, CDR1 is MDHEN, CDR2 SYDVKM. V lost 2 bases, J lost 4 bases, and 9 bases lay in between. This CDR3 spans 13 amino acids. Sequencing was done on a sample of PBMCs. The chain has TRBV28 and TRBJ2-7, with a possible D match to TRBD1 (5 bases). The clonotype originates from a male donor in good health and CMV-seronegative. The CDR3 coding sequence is TGTGCCAGCAGTTTAGATAGGGGTTACGAGCAGTACTTC. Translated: CASSLDRGYEQYF.